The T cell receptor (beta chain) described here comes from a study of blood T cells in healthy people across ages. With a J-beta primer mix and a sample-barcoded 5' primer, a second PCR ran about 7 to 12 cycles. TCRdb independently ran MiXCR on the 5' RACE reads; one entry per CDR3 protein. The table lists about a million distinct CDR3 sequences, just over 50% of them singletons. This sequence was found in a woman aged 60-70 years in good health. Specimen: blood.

In DNA, the CDR3 is TGTGCCAGCAGCCGAGCGAACTTCCGGGACGAGCAGTACTTC. This translates into CASSRANFRDEQYF. The V call is TRBV7-9, the J call TRBJ2-7; no clear D. Trimming pared 5 bases from V and 5 bases from J, leaving 16 bases between. The length of the CDR3 is 14 residues. Germline lookup yields CDR1 SEHNR and CDR2 FQNEAQ (reference sequence).